The entry below describes one T cell receptor beta chain. Its antigen remains unknown. Primers for the PCR totalled 60 Vbeta and 13 Jbeta. Sequencing was performed with immunoSEQ multiplex PCR; in TCRdb, only in-frame clones are kept and a portion is missing. The sample lists roughly 130,000 clones; approximately 80% were seen once. The sample comes from a study of cytomegalovirus exposure and HLA in healthy donors. Overall study findings and caveats: The analysis excluded some indistinguishable V segments, including TRBV6-2 and TRBV6-3. Segments of the TCR beta V type were, in most cases, productive about 87% or about 30% of the time in an earlier analysis.

Donors were nominally healthy when sampled, though unrecorded immune exposures were likely. CDR1 is SGHTA and CDR2 is FQGNSA in the germline V gene. The V and J ends lost 5 bases and 15 bases, in that order; junction bases with no gene match: 19. CDR3 length equals 15 residues. The V call is TRBV7-2, the J call TRBJ2-1; 7 positions match TRBD2. Specimen: PBMCs. This receptor was identified in a man aged 18 to 29 in good health and CMV-seronegative. CDR3: CASSNLPPASGHPFF. CDR3 coding DNA: TGTGCCAGCAGCAACCTGCCCCCGGCTAGCGGCCACCCGTTCTTC.